This record covers a single T cell receptor beta chain. The record originates from a study of blood T cell repertoires in COVID-19. Study-wide context: The origin of the acute and convalescent COVID-19 samples was the United States, Italy and Spain. PBMCs, B-cell-depleted T cells, or T cells were the source of the cDNA or gDNA that made up the material.

V dropped 4 bases and J dropped 1; count of bases not matched to a gene: 4. The CDR3 length is 15 residues. Germline-derived CDR1 and CDR2 are LGHNA and YNFKEQ. Original processing methods: By means of reference gene primer amplification, nucleated cell counts were estimated. The assay was immunoSEQ multiplex PCR, and TCRdb's table has in-frame clones only and misses some. V, J and clone size derive from that table, while D and trimming were established from the DNA sequence. The table has under 350,000 clones, about 83% seen once; the top ten hold more than 8%. The chain has TRBV4-2 and TRBJ1-2; 9 bases fit TRBD1. Input material: peripheral blood. This clonotype originated in a woman aged 45-65 years who had recovered from COVID-19. The CDR3 region has the DNA TGTGCCAGCAGCCTCTCGGGACAGGGTAACTATGGCTACACCTTC. This gives the protein CASSLSGQGNYGYTF.